The 9 T cell receptor beta chains presented below share a single source sample, sequenced in a study of blood T cell repertoires in COVID-19. The repertoire was sequenced with immunoSEQ multiplex PCR; TCRdb's copy has only in-frame clones and lacks some. This table has tens of thousands of clones, around 86% appearing once. Sequenced material: peripheral blood. The receptors here all came from a woman older than 75 with COVID-19, enrolled during active disease.

The chain couples TRBV5-1 to TRBJ2-5; the match to TRBD1 covers 10 bases. This CDR3 comprises 13 residues. The trim removed 4 bases at V and 5 bases at J, leaving 2 bases unmatched. From germline, CDR1 is SGHRS and CDR2 YFSETQ. The CDR3 is CASSRDRGETQYF. CDR3 nucleotide sequence: TGCGCCAGCAGCAGGGACAGGGGCGAGACCCAGTACTTC.

The chain has TRBV4-2 and TRBJ2-3, with 8 positions matching TRBD1. The CDR3 runs to 18 residues. J lost 6 bases, V lost 3 bases, and 17 bases had no gene match. The germline CDR1 and CDR2 sequences are LGHNA and YNFKEQ. In DNA form, the CDR3 reads TGTGCCAGCAGCCAGCCAACGACAGGGGCACGACAGACGGATACGCAGTATTTT. It is translated as CASSQPTTGARQTDTQYF.

V gene TRBV5-6 combines with J gene TRBJ1-1; D may be TRBD1 (5 bases). CDR1 is SGHDT and CDR2 is YYEEEE in the germline V gene. Trimming pared 0 bases from V and 0 bases from J, leaving 12 bases between. The CDR3 has 16 amino acids. CDR3 region: CASSLDKGRLNTEAFF. DNA of the CDR3: TGTGCCAGCAGCTTGGATAAGGGGCGTTTGAACACTGAAGCTTTCTTT.

This chain connects TRBV7-3 to TRBJ1-1, with 11 bases lining up with TRBD1. V shed 5 bases, J shed 8 bases, and the junction held 4 bases outside the gene matches. Germline loops: CDR1 SGHTA, CDR2 FQGTGA. CDR3 length equals 13 residues. Here the CDR3 DNA reads TGTGCCAGCAGCCCCCGGACAGGGGGCGAAGCTTTCTTT. It codes for CASSPRTGGEAFF.

The chain couples TRBV2 to TRBJ2-1; D is unresolved. Germline CDR1 and CDR2: SNHLY and FYNNEI. V was pared by 2 bases and J by 12 bases, with 17 bases between. The CDR3 contains 14 residues. CDR3 coding DNA: TGTGCCAGCAGTGAACTCCAATCGCCGTTGCGGCAGTTCTTC. Residues: CASSELQSPLRQFF. The variable domain in full, completed from reference TRBV2 and TRBJ2-1, reads EPEVTQTPSHQVTQMGQEVILRCVPISNHLYFYWYRQILGQKVEFLVSFYNNEISEKSEIFDDQFSVERPDGSNFTLKIRSTKLEDSAMYFCASSELQSPLRQFFGPGTRLTVL.

The chain has TRBV19 and TRBJ1-5, with 8 positions matching TRBD1. V was clipped by 4 bases and J by 6 bases; unmatched bases: 5. Germline assignment: CDR1 LNHDA and CDR2 SQIVND (reference sequence). This CDR3 region has 14 residues. For the CDR3, the DNA is TGTGCCAGTAGTACAGGGGGCGTAGTTCAGCCCCAGCATTTT. Amino acids: CASSTGGVVQPQHF.

This chain uses TRBV9 with TRBJ1-1, with unresolved D. The ends were cut back, 3 bases at V and 2 bases at J, with 11 bases in the middle. Germline lookup yields CDR1 SGDLS and CDR2 YYNGEE. The CDR3 length is 14 residues. CDR3 region: CASSATTFNTEAFF. The CDR3, as DNA: TGTGCCAGCAGCGCGACAACCTTTAACACTGAAGCTTTCTTT. Based on the CDR3 plus reference TRBV9 and TRBJ1-1, the full variable domain is DSGVTQTPKHLITATGQRVTLRCSPRSGDLSVYWYQQSLDQGLQFLIQYYNGEERAKGNILERFSAQQFPDLHSELNLSSLELGDSALYFCASSATTFNTEAFFGQGTRLTVV.

The chain is built from TRBV29-1 and TRBJ2-7, with TRBD2 as a possible D gene (6 bases). Germline-derived CDR1 and CDR2 are SQVTM and ANQGSEA. V lost 4 bases to trimming and J lost 0 bases, with 13 bases between them. The CDR3 runs 14 residues. The CDR3 loop reads CSVAGVTSSYEQYF. CDR3 DNA sequence: TGCAGCGTTGCGGGGGTTACGAGCTCCTACGAGCAGTACTTC.

The chain is built from TRBV29-1 and TRBJ2-2; 7 bases match TRBD2. CDR1 and CDR2 (germline): SQVTM, ANQGSEA. V lost 3 bases, J lost 3 bases, and 4 bases stayed unmatched. The CDR3 runs 14 residues. The CDR3 reads CSVDVGGYTGELFF. CDR3 nucleotide sequence: TGCAGCGTTGATGTGGGAGGGTACACCGGGGAGCTGTTTTTT.